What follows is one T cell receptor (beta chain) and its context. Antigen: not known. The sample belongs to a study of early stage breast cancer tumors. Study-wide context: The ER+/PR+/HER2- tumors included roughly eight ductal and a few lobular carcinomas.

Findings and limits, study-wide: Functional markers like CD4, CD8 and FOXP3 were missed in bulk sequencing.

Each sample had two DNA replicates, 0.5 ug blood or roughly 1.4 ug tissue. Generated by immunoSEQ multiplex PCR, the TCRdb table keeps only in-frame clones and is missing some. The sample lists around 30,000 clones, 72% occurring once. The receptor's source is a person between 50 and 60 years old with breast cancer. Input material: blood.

CDR3 region: CASSQARVNSPLHF. The CDR3 DNA sequence: TGTGCCAGCAGCCAAGCCAGGGTTAACTCACCCCTCCACTTT. The rearrangement joins TRBV14 to TRBJ1-6; D is perhaps TRBD1 (5 bases). CDR1 is SGHDN, CDR2 FVKESK, per germline. V dropped 1 base and J dropped 10 bases, with 11 bases sitting between them. The CDR3 is 14 amino acids.